A single TCR beta chain is shown here with its context. The use of a sample-barcoded 5' primer and a J-beta primer mix characterized a second PCR of about 7 to 12 cycles. TCRdb recomputed calls from the 5' RACE reads with MiXCR, one row per CDR3 protein. Here the sample spans a few hundred thousand distinct CDR3 sequences, 25% to 35% being singletons. The germline V and J ends were trimmed by 7 bases and 8 bases, with 11 bases remaining between them. Germline-derived CDR1 and CDR2 are SQVTM and ANQGSEA. The CDR3 contains 11 residues. The entry originates in a study of blood T cells in healthy people across ages. Healthy individuals of Caucasian origin from Russia, aged 6 to 90, served as donors. The sample was also reused in another study, on T cells of mothers and their children. In that study: Over 8.5 million reads per mother and some 2.9 million per child were obtained.

The sequenced sample was blood. The TCR originated in a boy aged 2 to 10 in good health. This rearrangement joins TRBV29-1 to TRBJ1-4; no firm D call. For the CDR3, the DNA is TGCAGCGGGGAGACGGGGGAAAAACTGTTTTTT. Translating it yields CSGETGEKLFF.